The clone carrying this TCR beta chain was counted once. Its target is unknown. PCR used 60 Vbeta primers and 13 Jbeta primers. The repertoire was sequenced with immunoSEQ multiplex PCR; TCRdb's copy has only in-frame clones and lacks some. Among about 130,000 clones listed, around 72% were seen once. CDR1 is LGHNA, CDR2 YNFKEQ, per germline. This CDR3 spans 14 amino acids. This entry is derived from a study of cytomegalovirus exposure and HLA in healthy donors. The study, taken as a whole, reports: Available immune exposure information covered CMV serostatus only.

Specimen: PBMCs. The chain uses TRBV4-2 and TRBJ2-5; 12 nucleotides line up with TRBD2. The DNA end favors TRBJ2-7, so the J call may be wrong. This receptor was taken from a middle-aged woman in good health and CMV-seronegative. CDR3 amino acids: CASSQTSGSGEQYF. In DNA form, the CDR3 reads TGTGCCAGCAGCCAGACTAGCGGGAGTGGCGAGCAGTACTTC.